This TCR beta chain was identified during a study of human T cells and chemical hapten exposure. The study's library attached unique molecular identifiers to single cDNA molecules. TCRdb independently ran MiXCR on the reads; one entry per CDR3 protein. The sample holds more than 100,000 distinct CDR3 sequences, approximately 9% seen once. The CDR3 is 15 residues long. Germline V gene lookup returns CDR1 SEHNR and CDR2 FQNEAQ (reference sequence). The ends lost 2 bases at V and 4 bases at J; junction bases unmatched: 6. Unfractionated whole blood served as the source for total RNA extraction. This clonotype has a count of ten or more.

The TCR was taken from a human donor in good health. Some clones in this sample may be carry-over from other donors' samples. The chain links TRBV7-9 to TRBJ1-2; the match to TRBD1 covers 8 bases. Sequences were obtained from whole blood. This CDR3 reads CASSLRSDRGYGYTF. DNA for the CDR3: TGTGCCAGCAGCTTACGGTCCGACAGGGGCTATGGCTACACCTTC.